The 21 T cell receptor beta chains presented below share a single source sample, sequenced in a study of T cell repertoires in cytomegalovirus infection (dated by TCRdb to between 2019 and 2020). The instrument was an Illumina HiSeq 1500. The public reads were quality trimmed at Q25 with fastp and then assembled into clones with MiXCR by TCRdb, keeping productive beta chains. A single entry per CDR3 protein holds the most common genes and DNA from its merged rows. The sample table holds approximately 490,000 distinct CDR3 sequences, of which about 10% were seen once. The ten largest clones represent roughly 10% of the sample. Sequencing input: PBMCs. These receptors all stem from a human donor in good health (CMV status not recorded). Some clones in this sample may be carry-over from other donors' samples.

This clonotype occurred many times. This chain links TRBV29-1 with TRBJ2-7; TRBD1 is a possible D gene (5 bases). In germline, CDR1 is SQVTM, CDR2 ANQGSEA. The ends were cut back, 2 bases at V and 2 bases at J, with 13 bases in the middle. The CDR3 loop spans 14 amino acids. DNA for the CDR3: TGCAGCGTTGAAAGGCCAGGGTCCCCCTACGAGCAGTACTTC. Translation gives CSVERPGSPYEQYF.

This clonotype came up many times. The chain uses TRBV7-3 and TRBJ1-1; 7 nucleotides match TRBD1. Germline CDR1 SGHTA, CDR2 FQGTGA. The CDR3 extends over 14 amino acids. The ends lost 5 bases at V and 4 bases at J; junction bases unmatched: 7. The DNA of the CDR3 is TGTGCCAGCAGCGATAACAGGGGATCCACTGAAGCTTTCTTT. Encoded protein: CASSDNRGSTEAFF.

This clonotype showed up many times. This chain uses TRBV12-3 or TRBV12-4 with TRBJ2-3; 8 positions agree with TRBD1. The CDR3 sequence is 15 residues long. V lost 5 bases and J lost 6; bases outside the gene matches: 10. The CDR3 sequence: CASSRTGKPRDTQYF. The CDR3 region has the DNA TGTGCCAGCAGTCGGACAGGGAAACCCCGTGATACGCAGTATTTT.

This clonotype was found many times. The chain links TRBV7-8 to TRBJ2-7; 8 bases are a match to TRBD1. The CDR3 extends over 18 amino acids. V lost 5 bases to trimming and J lost 3 bases; unmatched junction nucleotides: 18. Germline CDR1 is SGHVS and CDR2 is FQNEAQ. The CDR3 here is CASSNAIDDRGRSYEQYF. The CDR3 DNA follows: TGTGCCAGCAGCAACGCTATTGATGACAGGGGACGAAGCTACGAGCAGTACTTC. The complete variable domain, with remaining parts taken from reference TRBV7-8 and TRBJ2-7, reads GAGVSQSPRYKVAKRGQDVALRCDPISGHVSLFWYQQALGQGPEFLTYFQNEAQLDKSGLPSDRFFAERPEGSVSTLKIQRTQQEDSAVYLCASSNAIDDRGRSYEQYFGPGTRLTVT.

The sample holds a few counts of this clonotype. One end of the junction is discordant with germline, which a read error may explain. The J gene is TRBJ1-5, the V gene TRBV28, with D perhaps TRBD1 (5 bases). The germline CDR1 and CDR2 sequences are MDHEN and SYDVKM. This CDR3 has 11 amino acids. CDR3 bases: TGTGCCAGCCTTGGGGCATCCTGGAAAAATTTT. This translates into CASLGASWKNF.

The chain employs TRBV5-4 and TRBJ1-6, with D possibly being TRBD1 (6 bases). The CDR3 consists of 18 residues. Trimming cost V 0 bases and J 1 base, with 14 bases left between them. Germline V gene lookup returns CDR1 SGHNT and CDR2 YYREEE (reference sequence). CDR3 DNA sequence: TGTGCCAGCAGCTTGGTTGGCAGGGGACAATCCTATAATTCACCCCTCCACTTT. Its protein is CASSLVGRGQSYNSPLHF.

J is TRBJ2-2 and V is TRBV5-1; no clear D gene. Germline V lookup: CDR1 SGHRS, CDR2 YFSETQ. This CDR3 comprises 16 residues. V lost 0 bases, J lost 0 bases, and 9 bases lay in between. This CDR3 reads CASSLGQLANTGELFF. The CDR3 region has the DNA TGCGCCAGCAGCTTGGGGCAGTTGGCGAACACCGGGGAGCTGTTTTTT.

The chain employs TRBV6-2 or TRBV6-3 and TRBJ2-1; D remains unclear. Trimming pared 10 bases from V and 3 bases from J, leaving 13 bases between. The CDR3 sequence is 13 residues long. Germline V lookup: CDR1 MNHEY, CDR2 SVGEGT. CDR3 region: CATLGEFYNEQFF. DNA for the CDR3: TGTGCCACCCTAGGAGAGTTCTACAATGAGCAGTTCTTC.

This clonotype was seen at least ten times. The rearrangement joins TRBV7-2 to TRBJ2-3, with a tentative D call TRBD1 (7 bases). V lost 0 bases to trimming and J lost 5 bases, with 15 bases between them. This CDR3 spans 16 amino acids. Per the germline V gene, CDR1 is SGHTA and CDR2 is FQGNSA. This CDR3 reads CASSLAGRGTGDTQYF. The CDR3 nucleotides are TGTGCCAGCAGCTTAGCCGGCAGGGGGACTGGAGATACGCAGTATTTT.

This clonotype was detected a few times. A much larger clone sits a single nucleotide away, making a read error possible. The V gene is TRBV3-1, the J gene TRBJ2-7; D possibly corresponds to TRBD2 (6 bases). Germline loops: CDR1 LGHDT, CDR2 YNNKEL (reference sequence). Trimming removed 3 bases from V and 6 bases from J, with 9 bases in between. CDR3 length: 12 amino acids. The CDR3 loop is CASSHQGGEQYF. DNA of the CDR3: TGTGCCAGCAGCCATCAGGGAGGCGAGCAGTACTTC.

This clonotype was seen at least ten times. The chain uses TRBV10-3 and TRBJ2-7; D remains ambiguous. In germline, CDR1 is ENHRY, CDR2 SYGVKD. The CDR3 has 12 residues. V lost 3 bases and J lost 5, with 8 bases in between. CDR3 bases: TGTGCCATCAGTGAAGGAAGACACGAGCAGTACTTC. Encoded protein: CAISEGRHEQYF.

The table lists this clonotype with many counts. The chain couples TRBV6-6 to TRBJ2-7; D is perhaps TRBD1 (5 bases). There are 14 residues in the CDR3. Per the germline V gene, CDR1 is MNHNY and CDR2 is SVGAGI (reference sequence). V was trimmed by 5 bases and J by 0 bases, leaving 11 bases between them. The chain's CDR3 is CASSRTGASYEQYF. Here the CDR3 DNA reads TGTGCCAGCAGTCGTACAGGAGCCTCCTACGAGCAGTACTTC.

This clonotype has at least ten counts. The chain joins TRBV28 to TRBJ2-5, with D perhaps TRBD1 (8 bases). The CDR3 loop spans 17 amino acids. Germline CDR1 reads MDHEN; CDR2 reads SYDVKM. Trimming took off 7 bases at V and 0 bases at J, with 21 bases between the two ends. The CDR3 is CASTGQGGGGHQETQYF. The CDR3 DNA follows: TGTGCCAGCACCGGACAGGGAGGGGGTGGACACCAAGAGACCCAGTACTTC.

This clonotype appeared many times. The V call is TRBV28, the J call TRBJ1-1; D is undetermined. The V end was cut by 7 bases, the J end by 3 bases, with 9 bases between. This CDR3 has 12 residues. Germline CDR1 is MDHEN and CDR2 is SYDVKM. CDR3 sequence: CASNTYYTEAFF. The CDR3 nucleotides read TGTGCCAGCAATACCTACTACACTGAAGCTTTCTTT.

Concerning this clonotype: A clone one base away is much larger, so this may be a read error. The chain joins TRBV20-1 to TRBJ2-5; TRBD2 agrees at 14 bases. The CDR3 sequence is 16 residues long. Germline CDR1 reads DFQATT; CDR2 reads SNEGSKA (reference sequence). V gave up 6 bases and J gave up 4 bases; unmatched junction bases: 10. CDR3 loop: CSAPDGTSGRGETQYF. The DNA for the CDR3 is TGCAGTGCCCCCGACGGGACTAGCGGGAGAGGAGAGACCCAGTACTTC.

The rearrangement uses TRBV28 and TRBJ2-7; TRBD2 agrees at 9 bases. CDR3 length: 14 amino acids. V was pared by 3 bases and J by 4 bases, with 4 bases of the junction left unmatched. The V gene's germline CDR1 is MDHEN and CDR2 SYDVKM. The CDR3 is CASSFSSGIYEQYF. CDR3 nucleotides: TGTGCCAGCAGTTTTTCTAGCGGGATATACGAGCAGTACTTC.

This chain joins TRBV2 and TRBJ1-6; no clear D. The V end lost 3 bases, the J end lost 5 bases, and 11 bases lay between the germline ends. Germline V gene data show CDR1 as SNHLY and CDR2 as FYNNEI. This CDR3 comprises 15 residues. Written as DNA, the CDR3 is TGTGCCAGCAGTGAGCGCGGGATCGATAATTCACCCCTCCACTTT. As protein: CASSERGIDNSPLHF.

This clonotype was seen ten or more times. This chain joins TRBV7-3 and TRBJ2-7; D not certain. This CDR3 is 13 amino acids long. Between the trimmed V and J ends, which lost 5 bases and 2 bases, there was a span of 10 bases. Germline values: CDR1 SGHTA, CDR2 FQGTGA. The CDR3 sequence: CASSVDQAYEQYF. The CDR3, as DNA: TGTGCCAGCAGCGTCGACCAGGCCTACGAGCAGTACTTC.

The DNA for the CDR3 is TGTGCCAGCAGCCCGGGACAGACCAACGGCTACACCTTC. It encodes CASSPGQTNGYTF. The chain combines TRBV11-2 with TRBJ1-2, with TRBD1 matching over 7 bases. V was pared by 5 bases and J by 8 bases, with 8 bases of the junction left unmatched. CDR1 and CDR2 (germline): SGHAT, FQNNGV. The CDR3 extends over 13 amino acids.

The chain carries TRBV28 and TRBJ2-7; tentatively, D is TRBD1 or TRBD2 (6 bases each). V shed 3 bases and J shed 4 bases, with 16 bases lying between them. CDR1 is MDHEN and CDR2 is SYDVKM in the germline V gene. This CDR3 region has 15 residues. The chain's CDR3 is CASSLRGASIYEQYF. The CDR3 DNA reads as TGTGCCAGCAGTTTGAGGGGGGCGTCCATATACGAGCAGTACTTC.

This clonotype came up many times. The rearrangement uses TRBV4-2 and TRBJ2-7; D is uncertain. Looked up from germline, CDR1 is LGHNA and CDR2 is YNFKEQ. V gave up 0 bases and J gave up 4 bases, with 13 bases separating them. The CDR3 length is 15 residues. CDR3 DNA sequence: TGTGCCAGCAGCCAAGACGGACCGCTCTCTTACGAGCAGTACTTC. Translation: CASSQDGPLSYEQYF.